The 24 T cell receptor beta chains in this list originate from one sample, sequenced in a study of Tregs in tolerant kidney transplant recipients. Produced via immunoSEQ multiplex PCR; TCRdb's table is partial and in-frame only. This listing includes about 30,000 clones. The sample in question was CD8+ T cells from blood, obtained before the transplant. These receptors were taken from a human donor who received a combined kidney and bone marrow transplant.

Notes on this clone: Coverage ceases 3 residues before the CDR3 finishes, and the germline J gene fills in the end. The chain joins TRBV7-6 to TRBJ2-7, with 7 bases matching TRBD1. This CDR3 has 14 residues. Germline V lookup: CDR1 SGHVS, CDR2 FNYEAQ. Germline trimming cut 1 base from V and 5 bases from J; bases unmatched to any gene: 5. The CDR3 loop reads CASSLDTGDHEQYF. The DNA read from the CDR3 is TGTGCCAGCAGCTTAGATACAGGGGACCACGAG.

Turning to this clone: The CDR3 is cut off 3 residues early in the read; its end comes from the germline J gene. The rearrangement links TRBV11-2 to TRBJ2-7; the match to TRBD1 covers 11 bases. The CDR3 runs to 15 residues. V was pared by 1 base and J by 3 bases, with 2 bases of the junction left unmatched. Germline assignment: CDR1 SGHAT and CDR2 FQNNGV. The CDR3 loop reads CASSLGTGGIYEQYF. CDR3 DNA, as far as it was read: TGTGCCAGCAGCTTAGGGACAGGGGGCATCTACGAG.

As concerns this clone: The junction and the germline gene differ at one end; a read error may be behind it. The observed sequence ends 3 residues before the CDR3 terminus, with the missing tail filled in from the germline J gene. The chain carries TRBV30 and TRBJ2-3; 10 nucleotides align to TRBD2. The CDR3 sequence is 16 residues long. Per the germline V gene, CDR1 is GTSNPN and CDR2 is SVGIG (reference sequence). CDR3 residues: CARRVTGLAVEDTQYF. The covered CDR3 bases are TGTGCCCGGAGGGTTACCGGACTAGCGGTAGAAGATACG.

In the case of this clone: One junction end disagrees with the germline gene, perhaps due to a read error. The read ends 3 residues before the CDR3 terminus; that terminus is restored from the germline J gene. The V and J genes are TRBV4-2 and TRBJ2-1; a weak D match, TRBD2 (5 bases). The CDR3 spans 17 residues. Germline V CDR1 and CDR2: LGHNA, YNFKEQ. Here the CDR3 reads CASSHSRGLSSYNEQFF. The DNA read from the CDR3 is TGCGCCAGCAGCCATTCTAGAGGACTTAGCTCCTACAATGAG.

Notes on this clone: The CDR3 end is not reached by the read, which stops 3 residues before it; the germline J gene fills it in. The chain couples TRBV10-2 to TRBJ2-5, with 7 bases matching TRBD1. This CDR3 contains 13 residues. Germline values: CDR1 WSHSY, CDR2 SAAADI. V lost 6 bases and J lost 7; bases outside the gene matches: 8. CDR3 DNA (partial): TGCGCCAGCAGGGAAGACAGGGAGCCGACC. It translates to CASREDREPT. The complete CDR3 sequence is CASREDREPTQYF.

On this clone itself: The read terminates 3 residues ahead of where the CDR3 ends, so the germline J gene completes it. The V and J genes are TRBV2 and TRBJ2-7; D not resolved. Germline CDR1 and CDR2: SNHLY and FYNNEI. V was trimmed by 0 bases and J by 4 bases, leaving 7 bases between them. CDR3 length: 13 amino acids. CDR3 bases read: TGTGCCAGCAGTGAAGCGCTTAGATACGAG. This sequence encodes CASSEALRYE. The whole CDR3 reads CASSEALRYEQYF.

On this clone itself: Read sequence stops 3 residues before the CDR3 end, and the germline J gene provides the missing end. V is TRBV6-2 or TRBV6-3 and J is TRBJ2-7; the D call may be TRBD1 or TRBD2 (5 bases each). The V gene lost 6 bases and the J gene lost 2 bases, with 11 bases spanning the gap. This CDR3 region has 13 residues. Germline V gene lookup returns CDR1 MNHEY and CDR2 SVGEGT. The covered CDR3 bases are TGTGCCAGCAGCACGAGGGGTACCTACGAG. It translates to CASSTRGTYE. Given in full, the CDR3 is CASSTRGTYEQYF.

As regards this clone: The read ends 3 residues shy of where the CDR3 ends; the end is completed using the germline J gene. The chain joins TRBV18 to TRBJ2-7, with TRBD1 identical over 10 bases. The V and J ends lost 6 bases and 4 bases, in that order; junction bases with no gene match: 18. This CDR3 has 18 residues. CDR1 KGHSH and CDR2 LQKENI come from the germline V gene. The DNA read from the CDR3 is TGTGCCAGCTCGCTCACGGTCCAGGGGGGACAGGGGTTTTACGAG. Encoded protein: CASSLTVQGGQGFYE. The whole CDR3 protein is CASSLTVQGGQGFYEQYF.

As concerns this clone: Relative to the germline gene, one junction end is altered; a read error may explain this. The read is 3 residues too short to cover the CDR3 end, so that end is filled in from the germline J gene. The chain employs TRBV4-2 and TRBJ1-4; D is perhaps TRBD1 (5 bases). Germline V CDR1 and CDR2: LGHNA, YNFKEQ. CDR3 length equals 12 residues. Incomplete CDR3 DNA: TGCGCCAGCAGCGACAGTAATGAAAAA. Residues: CASSDSNEK. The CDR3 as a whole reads CASSDSNEKLFF.

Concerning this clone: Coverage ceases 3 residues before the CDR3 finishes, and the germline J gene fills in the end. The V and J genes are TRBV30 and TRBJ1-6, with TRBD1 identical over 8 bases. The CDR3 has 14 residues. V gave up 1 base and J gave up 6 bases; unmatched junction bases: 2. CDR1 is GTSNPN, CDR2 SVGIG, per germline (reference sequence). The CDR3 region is CAWSDGQGNSPLHF. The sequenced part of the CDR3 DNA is TGTGCCTGGAGTGATGGACAGGGTAATTCACCC.

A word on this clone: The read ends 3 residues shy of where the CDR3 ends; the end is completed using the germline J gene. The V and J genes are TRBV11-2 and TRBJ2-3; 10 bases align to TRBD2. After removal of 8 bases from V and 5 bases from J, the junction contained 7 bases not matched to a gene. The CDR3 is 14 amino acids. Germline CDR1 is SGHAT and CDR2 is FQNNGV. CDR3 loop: CASYQAGGLDTQYF. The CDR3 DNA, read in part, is TGTGCCAGCTACCAAGCGGGAGGGTTAGATACG.

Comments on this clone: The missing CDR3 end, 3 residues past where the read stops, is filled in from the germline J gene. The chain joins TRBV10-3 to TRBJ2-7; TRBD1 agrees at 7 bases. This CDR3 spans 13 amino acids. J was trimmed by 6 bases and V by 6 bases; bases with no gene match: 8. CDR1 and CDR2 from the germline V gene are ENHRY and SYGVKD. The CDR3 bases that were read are TGTGCCATCAGCGACAGGGAAGGAGGCGAG. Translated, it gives CAISDREGGE. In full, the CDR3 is CAISDREGGEQYF.

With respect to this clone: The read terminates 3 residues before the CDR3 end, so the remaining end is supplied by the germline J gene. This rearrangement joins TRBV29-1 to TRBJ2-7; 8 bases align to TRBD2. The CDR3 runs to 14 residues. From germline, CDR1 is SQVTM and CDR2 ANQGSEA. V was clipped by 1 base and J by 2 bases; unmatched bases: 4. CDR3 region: CSVEGRGGPYEQYF. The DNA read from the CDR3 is TGCAGCGTTGAAGGACGGGGGGGACCCTACGAG.

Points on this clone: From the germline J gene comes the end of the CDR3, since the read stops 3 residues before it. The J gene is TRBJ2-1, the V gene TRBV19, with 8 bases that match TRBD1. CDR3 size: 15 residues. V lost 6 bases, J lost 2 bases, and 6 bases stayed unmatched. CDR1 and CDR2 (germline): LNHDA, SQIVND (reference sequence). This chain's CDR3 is CASSTATGAYNEQFF. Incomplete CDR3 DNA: TGTGCCAGTAGCACGGCGACAGGGGCCTACAATGAG.

The chain's CDR3 is CASSPGTLQTYEQYF. The DNA read from the CDR3 is TGTGCCAGCAGCCCCGGGACTCTCCAAACCTACGAG. The V and J genes are TRBV7-9 and TRBJ2-7; D might be TRBD2 (6 bases). The CDR3 extends 3 residues past the end of the read, so its final part is completed from the germline J gene. The CDR3 is 15 residues long. Germline assignment: CDR1 SEHNR and CDR2 FQNEAQ (reference sequence). Between the trimmed V and J ends, which lost 5 bases and 2 bases, there was a span of 16 bases. Full variable domain (remainder filled in from reference TRBV7-9 and TRBJ2-7): DTGVSQNPRHKITKRGQNVTFRCDPISEHNRLYWYRQTLGQGPEFLTYFQNEAQLEKSRLLSDRFSAERPKGSFSTLEIQRTEQGDSAMYLCASSPGTLQTYEQYFGPGTRLTVT.

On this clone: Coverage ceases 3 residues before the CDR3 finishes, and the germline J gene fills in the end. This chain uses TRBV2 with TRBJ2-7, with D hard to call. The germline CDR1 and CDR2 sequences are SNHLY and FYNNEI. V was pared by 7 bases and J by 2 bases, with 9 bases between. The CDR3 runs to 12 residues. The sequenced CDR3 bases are TGTGCCAGCAATGAGCGCCCCTACGAG. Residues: CASNERPYE. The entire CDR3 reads CASNERPYEQYF.

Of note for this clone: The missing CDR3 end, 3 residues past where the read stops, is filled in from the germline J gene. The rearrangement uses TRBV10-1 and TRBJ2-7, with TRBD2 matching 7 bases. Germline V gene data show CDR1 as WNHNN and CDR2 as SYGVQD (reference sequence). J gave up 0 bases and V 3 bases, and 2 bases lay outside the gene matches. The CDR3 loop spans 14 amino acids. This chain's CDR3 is CASSESGASYEQYF. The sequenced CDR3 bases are TGCGCCAGCAGTGAAAGCGGGGCCTCCTACGAG.

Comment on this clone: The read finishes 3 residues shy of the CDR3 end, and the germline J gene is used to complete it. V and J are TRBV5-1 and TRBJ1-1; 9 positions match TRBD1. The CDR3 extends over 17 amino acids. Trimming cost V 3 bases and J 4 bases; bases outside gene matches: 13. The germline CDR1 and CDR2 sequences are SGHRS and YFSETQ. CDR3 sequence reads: CASSSLDRGGLGTEAFF. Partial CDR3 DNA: TGCGCCAGCAGCTCCTTGGACAGGGGAGGGTTAGGCACTGAA.

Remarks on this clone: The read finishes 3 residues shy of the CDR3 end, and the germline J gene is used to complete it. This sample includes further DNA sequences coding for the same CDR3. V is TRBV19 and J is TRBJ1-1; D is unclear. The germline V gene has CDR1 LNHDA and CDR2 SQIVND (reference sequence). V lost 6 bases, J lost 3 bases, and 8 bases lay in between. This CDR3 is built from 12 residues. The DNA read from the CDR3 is TGTGCCAGTAGGACGGGTTACACTGAA. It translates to CASRTGYTE. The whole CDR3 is CASRTGYTEAFF.

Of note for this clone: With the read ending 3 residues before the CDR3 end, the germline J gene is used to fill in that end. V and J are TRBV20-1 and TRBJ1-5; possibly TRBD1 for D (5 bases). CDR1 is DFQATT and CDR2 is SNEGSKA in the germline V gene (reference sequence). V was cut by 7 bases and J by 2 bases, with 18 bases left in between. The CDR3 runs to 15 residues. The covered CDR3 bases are TGCAGTGTTCGAGGGGCAGGGCGGCGCAATCAGCCC. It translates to CSVRGAGRRNQP. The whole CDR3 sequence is CSVRGAGRRNQPQHF.

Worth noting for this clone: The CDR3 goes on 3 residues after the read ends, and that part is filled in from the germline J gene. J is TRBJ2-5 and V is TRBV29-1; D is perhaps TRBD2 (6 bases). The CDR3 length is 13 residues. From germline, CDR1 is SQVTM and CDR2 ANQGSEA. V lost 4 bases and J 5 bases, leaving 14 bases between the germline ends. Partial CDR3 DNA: TGCAGCGTTGTAGCAGGGACTTCTGAGACC. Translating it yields CSVVAGTSET. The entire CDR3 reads CSVVAGTSETQYF.

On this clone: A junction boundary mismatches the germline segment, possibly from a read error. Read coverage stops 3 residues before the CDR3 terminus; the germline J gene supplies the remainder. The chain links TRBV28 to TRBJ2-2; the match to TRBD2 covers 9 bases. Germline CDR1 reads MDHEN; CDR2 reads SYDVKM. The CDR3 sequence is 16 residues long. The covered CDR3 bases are TGTGCCAGCTATCTGAGGGCTAGCGGGAACGCCGGGGAG. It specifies CASYLRASGNAGE. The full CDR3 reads CASYLRASGNAGELFF. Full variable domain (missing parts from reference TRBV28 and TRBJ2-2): DVKVTQSSRYLVKRTGEKVFLECVQDMDHENMFWYRQDPGLGLRLIYFSYDVKMKEKGDIPEGYSVSREKKERFSLILESASTNQTSMYLCASYLRASGNAGELFFGEGSRLTVL.

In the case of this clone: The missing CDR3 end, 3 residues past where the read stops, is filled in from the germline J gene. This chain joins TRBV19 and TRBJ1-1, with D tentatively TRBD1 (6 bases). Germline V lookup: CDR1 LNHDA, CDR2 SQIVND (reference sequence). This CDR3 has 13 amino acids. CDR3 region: CASSSRDKLEAFF. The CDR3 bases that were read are TGTGCCAGTAGTTCCAGGGACAAACTCGAA.

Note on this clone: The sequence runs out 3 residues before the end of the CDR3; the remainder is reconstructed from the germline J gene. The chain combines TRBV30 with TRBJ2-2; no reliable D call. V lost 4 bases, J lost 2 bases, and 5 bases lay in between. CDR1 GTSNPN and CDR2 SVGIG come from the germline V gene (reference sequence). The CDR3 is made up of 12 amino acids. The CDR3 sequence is CAWITNTGELFF. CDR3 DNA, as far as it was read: TGTGCCTGGATTACTAACACCGGGGAG.